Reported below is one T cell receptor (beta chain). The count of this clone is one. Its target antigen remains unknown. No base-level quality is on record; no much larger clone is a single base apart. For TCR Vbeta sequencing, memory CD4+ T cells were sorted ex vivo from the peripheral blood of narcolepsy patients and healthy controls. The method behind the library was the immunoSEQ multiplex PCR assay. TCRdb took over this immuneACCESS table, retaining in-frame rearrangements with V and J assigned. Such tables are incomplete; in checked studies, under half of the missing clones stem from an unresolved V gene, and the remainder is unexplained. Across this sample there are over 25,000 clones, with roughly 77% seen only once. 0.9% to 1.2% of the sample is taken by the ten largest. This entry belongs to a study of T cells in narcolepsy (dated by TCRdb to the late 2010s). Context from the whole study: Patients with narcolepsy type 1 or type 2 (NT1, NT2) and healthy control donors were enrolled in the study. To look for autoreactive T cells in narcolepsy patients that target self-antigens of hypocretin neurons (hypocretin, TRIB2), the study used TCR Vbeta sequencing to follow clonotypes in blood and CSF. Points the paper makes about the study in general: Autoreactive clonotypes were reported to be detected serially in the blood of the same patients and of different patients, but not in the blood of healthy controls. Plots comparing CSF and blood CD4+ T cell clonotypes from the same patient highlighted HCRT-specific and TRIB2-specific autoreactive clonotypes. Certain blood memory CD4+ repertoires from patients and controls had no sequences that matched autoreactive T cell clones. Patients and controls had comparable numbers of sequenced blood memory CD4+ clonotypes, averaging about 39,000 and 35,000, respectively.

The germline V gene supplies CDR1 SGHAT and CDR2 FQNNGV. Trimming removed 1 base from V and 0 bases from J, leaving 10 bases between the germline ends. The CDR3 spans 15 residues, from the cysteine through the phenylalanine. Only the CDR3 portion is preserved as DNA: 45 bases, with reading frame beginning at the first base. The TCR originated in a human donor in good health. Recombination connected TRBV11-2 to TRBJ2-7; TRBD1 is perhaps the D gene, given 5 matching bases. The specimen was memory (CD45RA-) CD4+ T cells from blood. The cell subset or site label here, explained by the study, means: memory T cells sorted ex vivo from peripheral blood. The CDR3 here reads CASSLGVQASYEQYF. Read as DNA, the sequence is TGTGCCAGCAGCTTAGGGGTACAGGCCTCCTACGAGCAGTACTTC.